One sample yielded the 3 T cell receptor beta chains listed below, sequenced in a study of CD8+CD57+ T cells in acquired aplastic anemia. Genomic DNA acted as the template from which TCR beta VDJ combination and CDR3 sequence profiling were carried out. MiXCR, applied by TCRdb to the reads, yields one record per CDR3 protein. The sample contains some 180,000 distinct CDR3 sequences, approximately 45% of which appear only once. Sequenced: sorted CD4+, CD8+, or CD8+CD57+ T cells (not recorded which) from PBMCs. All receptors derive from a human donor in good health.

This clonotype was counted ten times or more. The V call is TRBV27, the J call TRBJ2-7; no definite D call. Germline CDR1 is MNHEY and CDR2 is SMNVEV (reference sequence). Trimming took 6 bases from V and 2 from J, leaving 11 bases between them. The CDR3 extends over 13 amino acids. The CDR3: CASRAVGPYEQYF. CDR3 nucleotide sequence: TGTGCCAGCAGGGCAGTAGGGCCCTACGAGCAGTACTTC.

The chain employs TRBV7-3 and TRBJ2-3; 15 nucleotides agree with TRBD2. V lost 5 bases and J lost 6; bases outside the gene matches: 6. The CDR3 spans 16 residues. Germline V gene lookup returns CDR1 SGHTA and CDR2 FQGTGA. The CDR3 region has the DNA TGTGCCAGCAGCGCGGGACTAGCGGGAGGAAACGATACGCAGTATTTT. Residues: CASSAGLAGGNDTQYF.

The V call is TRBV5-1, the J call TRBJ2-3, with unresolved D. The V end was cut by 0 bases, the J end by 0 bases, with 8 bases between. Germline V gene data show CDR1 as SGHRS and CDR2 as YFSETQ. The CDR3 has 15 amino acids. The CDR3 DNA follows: TGCGCCAGCAGCTTGGACAGTACTAGCACAGATACGCAGTATTTT. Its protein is CASSLDSTSTDTQYF. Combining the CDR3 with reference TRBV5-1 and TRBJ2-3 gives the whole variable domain KAGVTQTPRYLIKTRGQQVTLSCSPISGHRSVSWYQQTPGQGLQFLFEYFSETQRNKGNFPGRFSGRQFSNSRSEMNVSTLELGDSALYLCASSLDSTSTDTQYFGPGTRLTVL.